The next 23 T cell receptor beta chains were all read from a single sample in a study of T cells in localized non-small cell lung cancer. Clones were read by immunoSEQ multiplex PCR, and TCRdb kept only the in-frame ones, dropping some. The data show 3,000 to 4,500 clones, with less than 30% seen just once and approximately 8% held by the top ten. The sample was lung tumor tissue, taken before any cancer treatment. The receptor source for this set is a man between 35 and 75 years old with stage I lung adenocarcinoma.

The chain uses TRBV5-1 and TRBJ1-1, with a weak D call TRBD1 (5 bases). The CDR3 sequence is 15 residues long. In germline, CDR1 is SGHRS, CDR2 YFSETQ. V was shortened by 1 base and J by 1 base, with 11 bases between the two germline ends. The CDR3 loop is CASSLLGQGNTEAFF. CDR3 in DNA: TGCGCCAGCAGCTTGTTAGGTCAGGGGAACACTGAAGCTTTCTTT.

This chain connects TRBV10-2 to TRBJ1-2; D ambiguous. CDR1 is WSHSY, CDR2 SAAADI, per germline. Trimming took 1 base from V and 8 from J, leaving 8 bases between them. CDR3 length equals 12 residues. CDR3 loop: CASSEYNGGYTF. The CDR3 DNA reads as TGCGCCAGCAGTGAGTACAACGGGGGCTACACCTTC.

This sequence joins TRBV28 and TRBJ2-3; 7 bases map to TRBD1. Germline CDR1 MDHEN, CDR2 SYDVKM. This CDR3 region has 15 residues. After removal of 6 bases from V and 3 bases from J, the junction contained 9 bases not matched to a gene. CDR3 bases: TGTGCCAGCAGCCCAGGGGGATTATCGACAGATACGCAGTATTTT. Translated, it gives CASSPGGLSTDTQYF.

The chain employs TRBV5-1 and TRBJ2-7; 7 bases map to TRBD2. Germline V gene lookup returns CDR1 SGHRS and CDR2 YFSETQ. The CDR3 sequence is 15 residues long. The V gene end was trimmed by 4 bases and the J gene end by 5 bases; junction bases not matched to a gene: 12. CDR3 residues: CASSPRGWGGNEQYF. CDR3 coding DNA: TGCGCCAGCAGCCCCCGAGGGTGGGGGGGGAACGAGCAGTACTTC.

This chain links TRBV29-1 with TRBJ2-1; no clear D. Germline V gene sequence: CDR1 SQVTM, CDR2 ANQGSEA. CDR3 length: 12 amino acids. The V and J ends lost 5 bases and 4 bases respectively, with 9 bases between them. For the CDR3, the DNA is TGCAGCGTTTCCCGCGAATACAATGAGCAGTTCTTC. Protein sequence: CSVSREYNEQFF.

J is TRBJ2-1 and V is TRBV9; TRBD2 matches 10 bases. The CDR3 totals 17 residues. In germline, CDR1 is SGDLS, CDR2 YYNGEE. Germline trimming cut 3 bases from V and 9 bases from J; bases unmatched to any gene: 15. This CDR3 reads CASSATGLAGDMGEQFF. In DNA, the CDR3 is TGTGCCAGCAGCGCAACCGGGCTAGCGGGGGATATGGGTGAGCAGTTCTTC.

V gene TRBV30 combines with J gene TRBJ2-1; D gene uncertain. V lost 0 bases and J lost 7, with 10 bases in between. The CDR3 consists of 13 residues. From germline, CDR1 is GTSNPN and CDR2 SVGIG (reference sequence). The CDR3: CAWSVSGLNEQFF. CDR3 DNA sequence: TGTGCCTGGAGTGTTTCCGGTTTGAATGAGCAGTTCTTC.

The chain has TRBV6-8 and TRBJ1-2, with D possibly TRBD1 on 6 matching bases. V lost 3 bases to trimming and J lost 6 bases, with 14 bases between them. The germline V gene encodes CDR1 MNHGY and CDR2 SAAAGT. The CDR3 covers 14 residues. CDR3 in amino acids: CASSYQGGGDGYTF. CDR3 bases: TGTGCCAGCAGTTATCAAGGGGGAGGGGATGGCTACACCTTC.

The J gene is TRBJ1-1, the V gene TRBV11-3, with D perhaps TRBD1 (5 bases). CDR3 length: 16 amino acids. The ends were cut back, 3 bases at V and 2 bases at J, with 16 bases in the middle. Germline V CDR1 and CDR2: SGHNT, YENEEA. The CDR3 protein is CASSLDLGGANTEAFF. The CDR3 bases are TGTGCCAGCAGCTTGGATTTGGGAGGGGCAAACACTGAAGCTTTCTTT.

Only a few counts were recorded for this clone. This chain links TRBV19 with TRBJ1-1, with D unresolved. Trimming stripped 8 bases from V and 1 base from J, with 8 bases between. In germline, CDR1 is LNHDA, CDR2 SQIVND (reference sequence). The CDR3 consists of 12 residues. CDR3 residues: CASRTANTEAFF. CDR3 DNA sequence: TGTGCCAGTCGGACGGCGAACACTGAAGCTTTCTTT.

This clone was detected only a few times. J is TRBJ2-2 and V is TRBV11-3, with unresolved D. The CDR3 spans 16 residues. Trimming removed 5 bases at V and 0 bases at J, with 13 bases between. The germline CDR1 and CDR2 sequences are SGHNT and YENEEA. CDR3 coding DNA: TGTGCCAGCAGCATCCTGGGAACCCCGAACACCGGGGAGCTGTTTTTT. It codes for CASSILGTPNTGELFF.

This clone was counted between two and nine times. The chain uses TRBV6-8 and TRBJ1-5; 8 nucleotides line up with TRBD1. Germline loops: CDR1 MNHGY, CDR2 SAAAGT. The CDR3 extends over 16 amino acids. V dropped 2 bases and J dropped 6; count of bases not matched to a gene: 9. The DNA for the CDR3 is TGTGCCAGCAGTTACCTCCCCCTGGACAGGGTTCAGCCCCAGCATTTT. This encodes CASSYLPLDRVQPQHF.

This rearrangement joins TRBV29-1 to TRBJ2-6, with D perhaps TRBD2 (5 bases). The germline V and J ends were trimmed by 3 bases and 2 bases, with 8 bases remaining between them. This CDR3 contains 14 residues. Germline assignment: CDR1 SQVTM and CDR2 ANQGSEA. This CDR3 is CSVDEGTGANVLTF. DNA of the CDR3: TGCAGCGTTGATGAGGGTACTGGGGCCAACGTCCTGACTTTC.

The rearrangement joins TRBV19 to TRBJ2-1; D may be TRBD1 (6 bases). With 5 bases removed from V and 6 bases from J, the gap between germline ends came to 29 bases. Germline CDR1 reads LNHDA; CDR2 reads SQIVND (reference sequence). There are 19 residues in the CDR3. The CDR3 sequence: CASSADRQPNLRLANEQFF. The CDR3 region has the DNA TGTGCCAGTAGTGCCGACAGGCAACCCAACCTAAGACTCGCCAATGAGCAGTTCTTC.

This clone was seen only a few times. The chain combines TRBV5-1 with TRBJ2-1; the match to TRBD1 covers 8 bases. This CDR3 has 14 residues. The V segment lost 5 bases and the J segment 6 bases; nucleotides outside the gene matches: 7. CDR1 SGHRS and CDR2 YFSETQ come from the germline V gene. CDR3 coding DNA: TGCGCCAGCAGGGGGGACAGGACGGGCAATGAGCAGTTCTTC. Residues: CASRGDRTGNEQFF.

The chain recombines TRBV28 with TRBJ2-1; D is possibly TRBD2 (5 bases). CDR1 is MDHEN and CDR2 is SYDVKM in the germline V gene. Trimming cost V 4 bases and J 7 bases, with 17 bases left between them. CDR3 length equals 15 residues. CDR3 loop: CASSWTGSRWNEQFF. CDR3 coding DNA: TGTGCCAGCAGTTGGACGGGGAGCCGGTGGAATGAGCAGTTCTTC.

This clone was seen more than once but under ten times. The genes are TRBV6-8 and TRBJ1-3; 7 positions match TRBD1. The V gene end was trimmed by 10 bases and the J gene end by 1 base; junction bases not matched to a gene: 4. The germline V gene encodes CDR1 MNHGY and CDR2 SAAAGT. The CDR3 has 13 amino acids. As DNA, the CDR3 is TGTGCCATCAGGGACAGTTCTGGAAACACCATATATTTT. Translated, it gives CAIRDSSGNTIYF.

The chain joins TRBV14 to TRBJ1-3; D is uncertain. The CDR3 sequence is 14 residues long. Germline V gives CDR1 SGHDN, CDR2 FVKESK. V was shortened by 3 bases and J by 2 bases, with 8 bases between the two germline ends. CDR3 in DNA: TGTGCCAGCAGCCATGGGGTTCCTGGAAACACCATATATTTT. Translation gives CASSHGVPGNTIYF.

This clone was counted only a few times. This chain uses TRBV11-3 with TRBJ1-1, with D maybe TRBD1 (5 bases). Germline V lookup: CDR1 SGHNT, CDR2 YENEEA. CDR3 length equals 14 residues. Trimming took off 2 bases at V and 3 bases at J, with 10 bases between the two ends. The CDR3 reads CASSLTGGYTEAFF. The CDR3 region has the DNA TGTGCCAGCAGCTTAACGGGGGGGTACACTGAAGCTTTCTTT.

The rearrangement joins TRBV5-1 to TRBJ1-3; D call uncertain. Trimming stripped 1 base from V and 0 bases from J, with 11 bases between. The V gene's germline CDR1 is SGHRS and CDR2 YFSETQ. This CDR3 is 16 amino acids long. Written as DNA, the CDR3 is TGCGCCAGCAGCTTGTGGGAGTCCCGCTCTGGAAACACCATATATTTT. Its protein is CASSLWESRSGNTIYF.

DNA for the CDR3: TGTGCCAGCAGTTATTTCGGGACAGATAATTCACCCCTCCACTTT. It yields the protein CASSYFGTDNSPLHF. The rearrangement uses TRBV6-8 and TRBJ1-6; 7 bases fit TRBD1. Looked up from germline, CDR1 is MNHGY and CDR2 is SAAAGT. V shed 3 bases, J shed 5 bases, and the junction held 4 bases outside the gene matches. This CDR3 contains 15 residues.

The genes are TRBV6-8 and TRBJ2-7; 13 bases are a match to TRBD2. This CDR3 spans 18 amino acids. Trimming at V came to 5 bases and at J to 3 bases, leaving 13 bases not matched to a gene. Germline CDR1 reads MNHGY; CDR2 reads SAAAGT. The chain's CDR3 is CASSGGLAGVGDLYEQYF. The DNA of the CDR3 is TGTGCCAGCAGTGGAGGACTAGCGGGAGTAGGGGATCTCTACGAGCAGTACTTC.

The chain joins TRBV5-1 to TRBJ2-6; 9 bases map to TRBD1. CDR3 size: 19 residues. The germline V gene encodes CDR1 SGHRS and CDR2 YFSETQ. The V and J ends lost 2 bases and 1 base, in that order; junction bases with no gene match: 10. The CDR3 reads CASSFLPGQGRSGANVLTF. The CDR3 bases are TGCGCCAGCAGCTTTCTCCCGGGACAGGGAAGATCTGGGGCCAACGTCCTGACTTTC.